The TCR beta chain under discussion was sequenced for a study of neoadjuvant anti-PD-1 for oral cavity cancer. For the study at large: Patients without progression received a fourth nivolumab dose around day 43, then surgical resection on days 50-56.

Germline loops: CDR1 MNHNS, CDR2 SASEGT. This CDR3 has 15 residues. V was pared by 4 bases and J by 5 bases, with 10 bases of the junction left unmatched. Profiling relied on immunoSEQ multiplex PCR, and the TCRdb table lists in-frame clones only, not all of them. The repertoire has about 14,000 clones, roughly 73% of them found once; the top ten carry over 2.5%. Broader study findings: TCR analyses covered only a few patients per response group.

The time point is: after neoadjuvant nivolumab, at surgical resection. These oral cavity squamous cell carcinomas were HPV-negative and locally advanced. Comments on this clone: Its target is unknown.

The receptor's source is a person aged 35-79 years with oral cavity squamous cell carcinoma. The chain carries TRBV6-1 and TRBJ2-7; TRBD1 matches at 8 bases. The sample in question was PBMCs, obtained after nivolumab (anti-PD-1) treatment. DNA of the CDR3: TGTGCCAGCAGTGTTTCTCAGGGGGCTCGGGACGAGCAGTACTTC. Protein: CASSVSQGARDEQYF.